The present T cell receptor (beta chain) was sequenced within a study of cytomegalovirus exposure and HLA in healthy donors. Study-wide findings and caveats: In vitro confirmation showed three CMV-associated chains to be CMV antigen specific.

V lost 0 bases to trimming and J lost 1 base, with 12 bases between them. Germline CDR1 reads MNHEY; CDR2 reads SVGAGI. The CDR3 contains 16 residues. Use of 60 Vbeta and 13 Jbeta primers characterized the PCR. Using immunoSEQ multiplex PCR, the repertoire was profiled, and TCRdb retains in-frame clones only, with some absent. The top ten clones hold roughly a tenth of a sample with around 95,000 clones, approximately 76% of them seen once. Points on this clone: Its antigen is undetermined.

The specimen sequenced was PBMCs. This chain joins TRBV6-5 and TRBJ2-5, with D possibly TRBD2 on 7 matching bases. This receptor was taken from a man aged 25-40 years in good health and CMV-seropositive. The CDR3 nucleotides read TGTGCCAGCAGTTACTCGACGCGGGGGCCCCAAGAGACCCAGTACTTC. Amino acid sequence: CASSYSTRGPQETQYF.